The entry below describes one T cell receptor (beta chain). What it binds is unknown. One entry per CDR3 protein results from TCRdb running MiXCR on the 5' RACE reads. This table holds hundreds of thousands of distinct CDR3 sequences, around 3.9% found once. This specimen belongs to a study of T cells after yellow fever vaccination. About the study: Fractions of limited cellularity were prepared by means of SMART-Seq v4 Ultra Low Input.

Whole-study results and caveats: After the booster, over 95% of CD4 and more than 75% of CD8 primary-response clones were re-detected. Bulk-population clonotypes that are abundant could appear as contaminants in FACS-sorted repertoires.

The germline V gene encodes CDR1 GTSNPN and CDR2 SVGIG (reference sequence). The CDR3 loop spans 18 amino acids. Trimming shortened V by 0 bases and J by 9 bases, and 24 bases separated the two germline ends. This TCR derives from a man younger than 30 who received the YFV17D yellow fever vaccine. The input for sequencing was PBMCs, taken on the day of the yellow fever booster vaccination. The V and J genes are TRBV30 and TRBJ1-6, with TRBD1 as a possible D gene (6 bases). In DNA form, the CDR3 reads TGTGCCTGGAGTGTACGGCACAGGGTAATGGAGAGGGTTTCACCCCTCCACTTT. Residues: CAWSVRHRVMERVSPLHF.